Below, 28 T cell receptor beta chains from the same sample are listed, as sequenced in a study of blood T cells in healthy people across ages. Through a sample-barcoded 5' primer and a J-beta primer mix, a second PCR was run for 7 to 11 cycles. A single record per CDR3 protein comes from TCRdb applying MiXCR to the 5' RACE reads. Counted here are 700,000 or so distinct CDR3 sequences, around 41% occurring once; the ten biggest clones make up about 30%. Sequencing used blood. These receptors were obtained from an elderly man in good health.

The J gene is TRBJ2-1, the V gene TRBV6-6; D is possibly TRBD2 (6 bases). In germline, CDR1 is MNHNY, CDR2 SVGAGI (reference sequence). The V end lost 5 bases, the J end lost 7 bases, and 12 bases lay between the germline ends. This CDR3 is 13 amino acids long. The CDR3 region is CASSPFGGNEQFF. CDR3 coding DNA: TGTGCCAGCAGTCCCTTCGGGGGTAATGAGCAGTTCTTC.

This clonotype was detected a few times. In DNA, the CDR3 is TGCGCCAGCAGCTTCCTAGCGGGAGGGCCCTATGAGCAGTTCTTC. Encoded protein: CASSFLAGGPYEQFF. The chain has TRBV5-1 and TRBJ2-1, with 12 nucleotides matching TRBD2. The CDR3 runs to 15 residues. The junction had 5 bases not matched to a gene; V was cut back by 2 bases and J by 8 bases. Per the germline V gene, CDR1 is SGHRS and CDR2 is YFSETQ.

This clonotype was picked up one time. V gene TRBV7-3 combines with J gene TRBJ2-5; D unresolved. CDR3 length: 13 amino acids. V was cut by 4 bases and J by 5 bases, with 11 bases left in between. Germline assignment: CDR1 SGHTA and CDR2 FQGTGA. The CDR3 DNA reads as TGTGCCAGCAGCTCTGGAAGGGTGGAGACCCAGTACTTC. Translated: CASSSGRVETQYF.

J is TRBJ2-1 and V is TRBV11-2; TRBD2 is a possible D gene (5 bases). V gave up 3 bases and J gave up 0 bases, with 27 bases separating them. The CDR3 totals 21 residues. Germline V gene lookup returns CDR1 SGHAT and CDR2 FQNNGV. The CDR3 bases are TGTGCCAGCAGCTTCGTCCATGCAAGTCTGCACGGGGTTAACTCCTACAATGAGCAGTTCTTC. It encodes CASSFVHASLHGVNSYNEQFF.

The chain employs TRBV5-5 and TRBJ2-7, with D uncertain. V lost 1 base, J lost 3 bases, and 11 bases lay in between. This CDR3 comprises 14 residues. Germline V gene lookup returns CDR1 SGHKS and CDR2 YYEKEE (reference sequence). For the CDR3, the DNA is TGTGCCAGCAGCTTGTCCCCAGACCACTACGAGCAGTACTTC. Translating gives CASSLSPDHYEQYF.

The V and J genes are TRBV11-3 and TRBJ2-1; TRBD2 aligns across 11 bases. Germline V gives CDR1 SGHNT, CDR2 YENEEA. The CDR3 covers 16 residues. After removal of 5 bases from V and 4 bases from J, the junction contained 7 bases not matched to a gene. CDR3 DNA sequence: TGTGCCAGCAGCCACGGAAGACTAGCGGGATACAATGAGCAGTTCTTC. Its protein is CASSHGRLAGYNEQFF.

Comment on this clonotype: At one of its ends the junction is not consistent with the germline gene, which may arise from a read error. The chain uses TRBV6-2 or TRBV6-3 and TRBJ2-7; possibly TRBD1 for D (6 bases). Per germline, CDR1 MNHEY and CDR2 SVGEGT. This CDR3 comprises 18 residues. The CDR3 sequence is CASSYYLTGQRSSHEQYF. CDR3 coding DNA: TGTGCCAGCAGTTACTACCTGACAGGCCAAAGGAGCTCCCACGAGCAGTACTTC.

This clonotype has at least ten counts. The chain has TRBV5-5 and TRBJ2-5; TRBD1 agrees at 10 bases. This CDR3 spans 14 amino acids. Germline trimming cut 3 bases from V and 4 bases from J; bases unmatched to any gene: 3. Germline lookup yields CDR1 SGHKS and CDR2 YYEKEE (reference sequence). CDR3 residues: CASSSGQGGETQYF. DNA for the CDR3: TGTGCCAGCAGCTCCGGACAGGGGGGAGAGACCCAGTACTTC.

The gene calls are TRBV11-2 and TRBJ2-5, with D possibly being TRBD2 (5 bases). Trimming took 2 bases from V and 5 from J, leaving 9 bases between them. Germline CDR1 reads SGHAT; CDR2 reads FQNNGV. This CDR3 comprises 13 residues. CDR3 in amino acids: CASSLWKRETQYF. The CDR3 nucleotides are TGTGCCAGCAGCTTATGGAAGCGGGAGACCCAGTACTTC.

This clonotype was counted between two and nine times. The rearrangement joins TRBV7-9 to TRBJ1-1; no firm D call. Trimming shortened V by 2 bases and J by 5 bases, and 9 bases separated the two germline ends. Germline lookup yields CDR1 SEHNR and CDR2 FQNEAQ (reference sequence). CDR3 size: 13 residues. The CDR3 bases are TGTGCCAGCAGCTTACGGCAGGAGACTGAAGCTTTCTTT. This sequence encodes CASSLRQETEAFF.

The rearrangement joins TRBV6-2 or TRBV6-3 to TRBJ2-4; D is undetermined. The CDR3 runs 13 residues. From germline, CDR1 is MNHEY and CDR2 SVGEGT. CDR3 in DNA: TGTGCAAGCCGGAGCAGTGTCGAAAACATTCAGTACTTC. This sequence encodes CASRSSVENIQYF.

This clonotype was counted a few times. The gene calls are TRBV6-2 or TRBV6-3 and TRBJ2-7; perhaps TRBD1 as D (5 bases). CDR1 and CDR2 from the germline V gene are MNHEY and SVGEGT. The CDR3 is 11 residues long. V was pared by 2 bases and J by 8 bases, with 7 bases between. This CDR3 reads CASSYRGQQYF. CDR3 bases: TGTGCCAGCAGTTACAGGGGTCAGCAGTACTTC.

This clonotype showed up just a few times. The V call is TRBV3-1, the J call TRBJ1-2, with D perhaps TRBD1 (6 bases). Germline V gives CDR1 LGHDT, CDR2 YNNKEL (reference sequence). Between the trimmed V and J ends, which lost 5 bases and 4 bases, there was a span of 14 bases. CDR3 length: 14 residues. CDR3 region: CASSSQGLLYGYTF. The CDR3 coding sequence is TGTGCCAGCAGCTCACAGGGTCTCCTCTATGGCTACACCTTC.

This clonotype came up a few times. The rearrangement uses TRBV29-1 and TRBJ2-2; TRBD1 might be the D (6 bases). Germline V gene data show CDR1 as SQVTM and CDR2 as ANQGSEA. V was cut by 7 bases and J by 4 bases, with 10 bases left in between. CDR3 length: 12 residues. The CDR3 bases are TGCAGCGCTGGACAGCCCACCGGGGAGCTGTTTTTT. Translation gives CSAGQPTGELFF.

The chain employs TRBV6-2 or TRBV6-3 and TRBJ1-1; perhaps TRBD1 as D (6 bases). The CDR3 contains 14 residues. V shed 2 bases and J shed 5 bases, with 12 bases lying between them. Per germline, CDR1 MNHEY and CDR2 SVGEGT. CDR3 in amino acids: CASSYGGAGTEAFF. The CDR3 bases are TGTGCCAGCAGTTACGGGGGGGCCGGAACTGAAGCTTTCTTT.

The gene calls are TRBV7-2 and TRBJ2-1; a weak D match, TRBD2 (6 bases). Germline CDR1 and CDR2: SGHTA and FQGNSA. This CDR3 contains 16 residues. V lost 5 bases to trimming and J lost 1 base, with 15 bases between them. The CDR3 DNA follows: TGTGCCAGCAGCCCTCAAGGTAGCGGTTCCTACAATGAGCAGTTCTTC. Translating it yields CASSPQGSGSYNEQFF.

This clonotype came up many times. This chain joins TRBV14 and TRBJ2-4; 7 bases agree with TRBD2. The V gene's germline CDR1 is SGHDN and CDR2 FVKESK. This CDR3 spans 15 amino acids. The V and J ends lost 4 bases and 1 base, in that order; junction bases with no gene match: 4. Here the CDR3 reads CASSPGSGAKNIQYF. The CDR3 DNA reads TGTGCCAGCAGCCCGGGTAGCGGGGCCAAAAACATTCAGTACTTC.

The chain employs TRBV5-1 and TRBJ2-1, with 7 bases fitting TRBD1. Losses at the gene ends were 7 bases for V and 0 bases for J; bases not matched to a gene: 4. The CDR3 length is 14 residues. Germline CDR1 SGHRS, CDR2 YFSETQ. In nucleotides, the CDR3 is TGCGCCAGCCAGGACAGGAGCTCCTACAATGAGCAGTTCTTC. This translates into CASQDRSSYNEQFF.

The J gene is TRBJ1-2, the V gene TRBV5-5; perhaps TRBD1 as D (5 bases). CDR1 is SGHKS, CDR2 YYEKEE, per germline (reference sequence). The CDR3 loop spans 15 amino acids. V was pared by 5 bases and J by 8 bases, with 22 bases between. The CDR3, as DNA: TGTGCCAGCAGAAAAGCCGGGCCAACACAGGAGGGCTACACCTTC. It specifies CASRKAGPTQEGYTF.

The chain links TRBV20-1 to TRBJ1-6, with TRBD1 matching 7 bases. In germline, CDR1 is DFQATT, CDR2 SNEGSKA (reference sequence). This CDR3 has 13 residues. The V and J ends lost 3 bases and 10 bases, in that order; junction bases with no gene match: 6. CDR3 protein: CSASTGAGSPLHF. The CDR3 region has the DNA TGCAGTGCTAGCACAGGGGCTGGGTCACCCCTCCACTTT.

The chain is built from TRBV6-4 and TRBJ2-1; perhaps D is TRBD1 or TRBD2 (5 bases each). V was trimmed by 5 bases and J by 0 bases, leaving 17 bases between them. Germline loops: CDR1 MRHNA, CDR2 SNTAGT. The CDR3 is made up of 17 amino acids. The CDR3: CASSPGRWTSSYNEQFF. The CDR3, as DNA: TGTGCCAGCAGTCCGGGACGGTGGACCAGCTCCTACAATGAGCAGTTCTTC.

The J gene is TRBJ1-2, the V gene TRBV7-2; maybe TRBD1 (5 bases). Per the germline V gene, CDR1 is SGHTA and CDR2 is FQGNSA. The V end lost 5 bases, the J end lost 7 bases, and 17 bases lay between the germline ends. This CDR3 is 14 amino acids long. The CDR3: CASSVDLGASGYTF. CDR3 DNA: TGTGCCAGCAGCGTAGACCTCGGGGCAAGTGGCTACACCTTC.

This clonotype came up a few times. The chain joins TRBV12-3 or TRBV12-4 to TRBJ2-7; TRBD1 matches at 7 bases. V dropped 3 bases and J dropped 3; count of bases not matched to a gene: 11. This CDR3 is built from 16 residues. The chain's CDR3 is CASSFWTGGRDYEQYF. The CDR3 DNA reads TGTGCCAGCAGTTTTTGGACAGGCGGTCGGGACTACGAGCAGTACTTC.

This clonotype has ten or more counts. This chain connects TRBV7-2 to TRBJ2-3, with 10 bases matching TRBD2. This CDR3 region has 14 residues. CDR1 is SGHTA, CDR2 FQGNSA, per germline. Trimming cost V 6 bases and J 0 bases; bases outside gene matches: 0. The CDR3 region is CASRTSGSTDTQYF. DNA of the CDR3: TGTGCCAGCAGGACTAGCGGGAGCACAGATACGCAGTATTTT.

This clonotype was seen only a few times. The gene calls are TRBV20-1 and TRBJ2-5; 7 nucleotides align to TRBD1. The V gene end was trimmed by 5 bases and the J gene end by 11 bases; junction bases not matched to a gene: 8. The length of the CDR3 is 11 residues. CDR1 is DFQATT, CDR2 SNEGSKA, per germline (reference sequence). The CDR3 DNA follows: TGCAGTGCTCGACAGGGTCAGGAGCAGTACTTC. Residues: CSARQGQEQYF.

The chain links TRBV11-2 to TRBJ2-1; D not resolved. This CDR3 is built from 12 residues. The germline V gene encodes CDR1 SGHAT and CDR2 FQNNGV. V lost 7 bases to trimming and J lost 1 base, with 5 bases between them. The CDR3 here is CASTLSYNEQFF. As DNA, the CDR3 is TGTGCCAGCACGCTATCCTACAATGAGCAGTTCTTC.

The chain recombines TRBV27 with TRBJ1-2; 7 bases line up with TRBD1. Looked up from germline, CDR1 is MNHEY and CDR2 is SMNVEV (reference sequence). J gave up 3 bases and V 1 base, and 2 bases lay outside the gene matches. The CDR3 length is 14 residues. The DNA of the CDR3 is TGTGCCAGCAGTTTATATCAGGGGGACTATGGCTACACCTTC. As protein: CASSLYQGDYGYTF.

The chain employs TRBV11-2 and TRBJ2-2, with D possibly TRBD1 on 7 matching bases. Trimming pared 2 bases from V and 4 bases from J, leaving 14 bases between. This CDR3 contains 16 residues. Germline CDR1 SGHAT, CDR2 FQNNGV. Here the CDR3 reads CASSLRSGGGTGELFF. The CDR3 DNA sequence: TGTGCCAGCAGCTTAAGATCAGGGGGAGGCACCGGGGAGCTGTTTTTT.